These 16 T cell receptor beta chains originate from one sample sequenced in a study of Graves' ophthalmopathy and Graves' hyperthyroidism. Amplified material comprised TCR beta CDR3 regions derived from RNA transcripts. An initial RT-PCR round employing HTBI primers preceded a second-round multiplex PCR. TCRdb fed the multiplex PCR reads into MiXCR, producing one record per CDR3 protein. The sample has over a million distinct CDR3 sequences, about 40% seen once. The sequencing input was peripheral blood or thyroid tissue (not recorded which). These receptors all stem from an adult man with Graves' hyperthyroidism.

This clonotype appeared many times. The chain links TRBV7-6 to TRBJ1-1; the D gene is possibly TRBD1 (6 bases). The CDR3 length is 14 residues. In germline, CDR1 is SGHVS, CDR2 FNYEAQ. Trimming took off 5 bases at V and 2 bases at J, with 12 bases between the two ends. In DNA form, the CDR3 reads TGTGCCAGCAGCCACTACAGGGAAAACACTGAAGCTTTCTTT. Amino acid sequence: CASSHYRENTEAFF. Full variable domain (missing parts from reference TRBV7-6 and TRBJ1-1): GAGVSQSPRYKVTKRGQDVALRCDPISGHVSLYWYRQALGQGPEFLTYFNYEAQQDKSGLPNDRFSAERPEGSISTLTIQRTEQRDSAMYRCASSHYRENTEAFFGQGTRLTVV.

This clonotype came up many times. The rearrangement uses TRBV19 and TRBJ1-6; TRBD1 agrees at 7 bases. The germline V gene encodes CDR1 LNHDA and CDR2 SQIVND (reference sequence). Trimming took 7 bases from V and 7 from J; bases not matched to a gene: 10. CDR3 length: 15 amino acids. CDR3 DNA sequence: TGTGCCAGTACCACGGGAGGGACAGAGAATTCACCCCTCCACTTT. Its translation is CASTTGGTENSPLHF.

This clonotype was observed many times. V gene TRBV19 combines with J gene TRBJ2-2, with 7 positions matching TRBD2. Germline V gene lookup returns CDR1 LNHDA and CDR2 SQIVND (reference sequence). V was clipped by 3 bases and J by 4 bases; unmatched bases: 8. The CDR3 contains 16 residues. CDR3 nucleotides: TGTGCCAGTAGTATGGGGTCCGCTAGCGGCACCGGGGAGCTGTTTTTT. Protein: CASSMGSASGTGELFF.

The DNA of the CDR3 is TGTGCCAGCAGCTCTCCGGGCCAGACGGCCGGCAAGCAGTACTTC. It encodes CASSSPGQTAGKQYF. The V gene is TRBV7-9, the J gene TRBJ2-7, with D unresolved. There are 15 residues in the CDR3. The germline CDR1 and CDR2 sequences are SEHNR and FQNEAQ (reference sequence). V lost 4 bases and J lost 8, with 21 bases in between.

This clonotype has ten or more counts. The chain employs TRBV19 and TRBJ1-5; 8 positions match TRBD1. The CDR3 spans 15 residues. The V segment lost 4 bases and the J segment 3 bases; nucleotides outside the gene matches: 5. Germline values: CDR1 LNHDA, CDR2 SQIVND (reference sequence). CDR3: CASSTGTGNNQPQHF. CDR3 nucleotides: TGTGCCAGTAGTACTGGGACAGGTAACAATCAGCCCCAGCATTTT.

This clonotype was seen only a few times. The CDR3 nucleotides are TGTGCCAGCAGTTTCCACCGGGGGCCTGGAAACACCATATATTTT. Translating it yields CASSFHRGPGNTIYF. The chain has TRBV6-6 and TRBJ1-3; TRBD1 is a possible D gene (6 bases). V lost 4 bases and J 2 bases, leaving 12 bases between the germline ends. The germline V gene encodes CDR1 MNHNY and CDR2 SVGAGI (reference sequence). The CDR3 has 15 residues.

This clonotype was found many times. The V gene is TRBV29-1, the J gene TRBJ2-2, with a possible D match to TRBD1 (6 bases). The CDR3 extends over 14 amino acids. V was trimmed by 4 bases and J by 2 bases, leaving 11 bases between them. Looked up from germline, CDR1 is SQVTM and CDR2 is ANQGSEA. The CDR3 DNA sequence: TGCAGCGTTGTAGGGGGATTAAACACCGGGGAGCTGTTTTTT. As protein: CSVVGGLNTGELFF.

This clonotype was observed a few times. Lacking the conserved final phenylalanine or tryptophan, this CDR3 likely reflects a read error. Because the CDR3's place on the DNA is in doubt, the DNA is left out and the CDR3 is given as listed by TCRdb. This chain links TRBV5-1 with TRBJ2-7; the D call of TRBD2 is as the table states it, not checked on the DNA. Termini included, the CDR3 measures 10 amino acids. CDR1 SGHRS and CDR2 YFSETQ come from the germline V gene. Here the CDR3 reads CASSLGGANT.

The chain combines TRBV28 with TRBJ2-5, with 7 bases matching TRBD2. Unmatched junction bases numbered 4, after V lost 2 bases and J lost 1 base. CDR1 is MDHEN, CDR2 SYDVKM, per germline. The CDR3 consists of 15 residues. CDR3 amino acids: CASSLETSRQETQYF. The CDR3 nucleotides read TGTGCCAGCAGTTTAGAGACTAGCCGCCAAGAGACCCAGTACTTC.

Concerning this clonotype itself: The junction shows a germline mismatch at one end, possibly a read error. The gene calls are TRBV4-3 and TRBJ2-5, with D possibly matching TRBD2 (6 bases). The CDR3 totals 15 residues. Germline CDR1 reads LGHNA; CDR2 reads YSLEER. CDR3 loop: CASSQSPGTQEAQYF. The CDR3 nucleotides read TGCGCCAGCAGCCAAAGCCCGGGGACTCAAGAGGCCCAGTACTTC.

This clonotype has more than one count but fewer than ten. The gene calls are TRBV9 and TRBJ2-6, with a tentative D call TRBD2 (6 bases). Trimming removed 3 bases at V and 2 bases at J, with 9 bases between. The germline CDR1 and CDR2 sequences are SGDLS and YYNGEE. This CDR3 is 15 amino acids long. CDR3 in amino acids: CASSASGAGANVLTF. The CDR3 nucleotides read TGTGCCAGCAGCGCCTCGGGGGCTGGGGCCAACGTCCTGACTTTC.

The table lists this clonotype with many counts. The chain recombines TRBV20-1 with TRBJ1-5; TRBD1 is a possible D gene (6 bases). The CDR3 spans 12 residues. Per germline, CDR1 DFQATT and CDR2 SNEGSKA (reference sequence). V was pared by 4 bases and J by 12 bases, with 16 bases between. The CDR3: CSATGVRSVQHF. CDR3 coding DNA: TGCAGTGCTACAGGGGTTCGGTCGGTCCAGCATTTT.

This clonotype was observed at least ten times. The chain employs TRBV20-1 and TRBJ2-5; D not resolved. The length of the CDR3 is 10 residues. Between the trimmed V and J ends, which lost 3 bases and 5 bases, there was a span of 4 bases. The germline gives CDR1 DFQATT, CDR2 SNEGSKA (reference sequence). In nucleotides, the CDR3 is TGCAGTGCTAGGGTGGAGACCCAGTACTTC. It is translated as CSARVETQYF.

This clonotype was seen at least ten times. The chain uses TRBV6-6 and TRBJ2-7; no clear D gene. Germline CDR1 reads MNHNY; CDR2 reads SVGAGI (reference sequence). This CDR3 has 12 residues. The V end was cut by 4 bases, the J end by 3 bases, with 7 bases between. The CDR3 bases are TGTGCCAGCAGTTCAACATACTACGAGCAGTACTTC. Protein sequence: CASSSTYYEQYF.

This clonotype was counted at least ten times. This chain joins TRBV7-9 and TRBJ2-7; 10 bases match TRBD1. Looked up from germline, CDR1 is SEHNR and CDR2 is FQNEAQ (reference sequence). V lost 6 bases, J lost 0 bases, and 8 bases stayed unmatched. This CDR3 region has 16 residues. The CDR3, as DNA: TGTGCCAGCAGTCAATACGGGACAGGGGACTCCTACGAGCAGTACTTC. It is translated as CASSQYGTGDSYEQYF.

In this sample, this clonotype turned up many times. J is TRBJ1-4 and V is TRBV6-5; D gene ambiguous. Looked up from germline, CDR1 is MNHEY and CDR2 is SVGAGI. V was trimmed by 0 bases and J by 8 bases, leaving 7 bases between them. This CDR3 has 13 residues. In nucleotides, the CDR3 is TGTGCCAGCAGTTACTCGAGGCGGGAAAAACTGTTTTTT. Protein product: CASSYSRREKLFF.